This T cell receptor (beta chain) was sequenced in a study of T cells in Graves' hyperthyroidism and ophthalmopathy. Study-wide findings and caveats: The model identified upcoming ophthalmopathy a median about six months ahead of onset.

Pregnant or lactating patients were excluded, as were those with uncontrolled infection or other autoimmune disease. 10 ml of fresh peripheral blood supplied the PBMCs. On this clonotype: The antigen remains undetermined.

Template material for amplifying TCR beta CDR3 regions consisted of RNA transcripts. First-round RT-PCR targeting the TCR CDR3 was performed with the HTBI primer set. TCRdb passed the multiplex PCR reads through MiXCR, listing each CDR3 protein once. The repertoire holds around 700,000 distinct CDR3 sequences, with about 35% as singletons. The CDR3 covers 16 residues. The V gene's germline CDR1 is MNHEY and CDR2 SVGAGI. V lost 5 bases to trimming and J lost 7 bases, with 23 bases between them. Sequenced sample: blood. The rearrangement joins TRBV6-5 to TRBJ2-5, with D perhaps TRBD2 (6 bases). The receptor was isolated from a woman in her forties with Graves' hyperthyroidism. The CDR3 spells CASSAHRGGSGGTQYF. In DNA, the CDR3 is TGTGCCAGCAGTGCCCACCGGGGCGGGTCCGGGGGGACCCAGTACTTC.